Sequencing of this TCR beta chain was carried out in a study of metastatic and nonmetastatic thyroid tumors. TCRdb redid the clone calls on the PCR reads using MiXCR. Seen here are roughly 48,000 clones, about a sixth observed once, and the top ten hold roughly 3%. This clone appeared many times. The trim removed 0 bases at V and 7 bases at J, leaving 5 bases unmatched. The CDR3 runs to 16 residues. Germline V gene sequence: CDR1 LNHNV, CDR2 YYDKDF (reference sequence). Patients had received no treatment of any kind before thyroid surgery. The sequence was collected from a female donor with papillary thyroid cancer or a benign thyroid nodule (not recorded which). Some clones in this sample may be carry-over from other donors' samples. The chain has TRBV15 and TRBJ2-1, with 11 bases that match TRBD2. The sequenced sample was blood. CDR3 amino acids: CATSRELAGEVNEQFF. The CDR3 DNA reads TGTGCCACCAGCAGAGAACTAGCGGGAGAGGTAAATGAGCAGTTCTTC.